This T cell receptor beta chain came from a study of shared T cell receptors in the human thymus. Profiling relied on immunoSEQ multiplex PCR, and the TCRdb table lists in-frame clones only, not all of them. The sample records over 650,000 clones, around 87% being singletons. Germline V CDR1 and CDR2: MDHEN, SYDVKM. The CDR3 contains 14 residues. J was trimmed by 5 bases and V by 5 bases; bases with no gene match: 8. The same data also contributed to another study, on human thymus T cells.

This chain joins TRBV28 and TRBJ2-7, with TRBD1 identical over 8 bases. This TCR was sampled from a boy under two years old with a congenital heart defect. Sequenced: thymocytes. This chain's CDR3 is CASSPDRGSDEQYF. CDR3 coding DNA: TGTGCCAGCAGTCCAGACAGGGGATCAGACGAGCAGTACTTC.